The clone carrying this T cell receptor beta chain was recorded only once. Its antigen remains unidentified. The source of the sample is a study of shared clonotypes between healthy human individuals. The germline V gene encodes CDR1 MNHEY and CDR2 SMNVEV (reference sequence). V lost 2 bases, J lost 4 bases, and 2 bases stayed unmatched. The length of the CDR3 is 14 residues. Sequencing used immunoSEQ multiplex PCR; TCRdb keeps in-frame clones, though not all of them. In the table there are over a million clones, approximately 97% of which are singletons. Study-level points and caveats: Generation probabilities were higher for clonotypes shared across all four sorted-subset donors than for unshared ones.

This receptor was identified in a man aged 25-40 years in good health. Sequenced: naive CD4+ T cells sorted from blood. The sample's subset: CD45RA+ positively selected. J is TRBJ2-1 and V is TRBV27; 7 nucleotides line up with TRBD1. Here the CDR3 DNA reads TGTGCCAGCAGTTTACGGGGACAGTACAATGAGCAGTTCTTC. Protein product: CASSLRGQYNEQFF.